The 5 T cell receptor beta chains listed next were all sequenced from one sample in a study of a mutant IDH1 vaccine in newly diagnosed glioma. Time point given: week 5, during vaccination. The vaccine gave 300 ug of a 20-mer mutant IDH1 peptide subcutaneously per dose. Clones were read by immunoSEQ multiplex PCR, and TCRdb kept only the in-frame ones, dropping some. The table records roughly 72,000 clones, 91% of them present only once. Their cognate antigens are unknown. This specimen consisted of PBMCs, obtained from a glioma patient whose treatment included an IDH1 peptide vaccine. The origin of the receptors is a woman between 50 and 59 years old with glioma.

The rearrangement uses TRBV5-1 and TRBJ1-2, with 7 positions matching TRBD1. Trimming cost V 0 bases and J 4 bases; bases outside gene matches: 12. The CDR3 has 17 amino acids. The germline V gene encodes CDR1 SGHRS and CDR2 YFSETQ. The CDR3 sequence is CASSLEPTSQGGYGYTF. As DNA, the CDR3 is TGCGCCAGCAGCTTGGAACCCACTTCGCAGGGGGGCTATGGCTACACCTTC.

The chain couples TRBV30 to TRBJ2-7; 9 bases are a match to TRBD2. The germline CDR1 and CDR2 sequences are GTSNPN and SVGIG (reference sequence). The length of the CDR3 is 14 residues. The V segment lost 2 bases and the J segment 3 bases; nucleotides outside the gene matches: 5. DNA for the CDR3: TGTGCCTGGAGTACGGCTAGCGGGGTCTACGAGCAGTACTTC. This codes for CAWSTASGVYEQYF.

The J gene is TRBJ2-7, the V gene TRBV6-5; D is unclear. CDR1 and CDR2 (germline): MNHEY, SVGAGI. The CDR3 has 15 residues. The ends were cut back, 2 bases at V and 0 bases at J, with 11 bases in the middle. CDR3 region: CASSYGSLDSYEQYF. The DNA for the CDR3 is TGTGCCAGCAGTTACGGATCGTTAGACTCCTACGAGCAGTACTTC.

The rearrangement uses TRBV14 and TRBJ2-1, with a possible D match to TRBD2 (5 bases). CDR3 length equals 15 residues. The V and J ends lost 0 bases and 6 bases respectively, with 12 bases between them. The V gene's germline CDR1 is SGHDN and CDR2 FVKESK. For the CDR3, the DNA is TGTGCCAGCAGCCAAGAACGGGGAATGGGCAATGAGCAGTTCTTC. Translated, it gives CASSQERGMGNEQFF.

This chain connects TRBV2 to TRBJ1-2; no clear D. With 7 bases removed from V and 5 bases from J, the gap between germline ends came to 11 bases. This CDR3 region has 12 residues. The germline V gene encodes CDR1 SNHLY and CDR2 FYNNEI. The DNA of the CDR3 is TGTGCCAGCACCAACCATGAGTATGGCTACACCTTC. Its translation: CASTNHEYGYTF.